The clone carrying this T cell receptor beta chain was detected only a few times. Its antigen is not known. The data derive from a study of regulatory T cells in long-lasting Graves disease. Overall study findings and caveats: When disease was persistent, TRBV28, TRBJ1-2 and TRBJ2-5 were the favored segments. Only a small sample size was used, which may have cut accuracy.

Combining iRepertoire HTBI primers with Arm-PCR of CDR3 regions, the authors built TCR beta libraries. TCRdb passed the multiplex PCR reads through MiXCR, listing each CDR3 protein once. The repertoire has approximately 360,000 distinct CDR3 sequences, approximately 23% of them found once; the top ten carry 25% to 30%. Sample time point: persistent/refractory GD, antithyroid drugs over 5 years with positive TRAb. The TCR library was prepared using RNA isolated from PBMCs. From each patient, about 8.5 milliliters of peripheral blood was drawn and collected into an EDTA anticoagulant tube. The CDR3 consists of 13 residues. In germline, CDR1 is SGHRS, CDR2 YFSETQ. V was clipped by 4 bases and J by 5 bases; unmatched bases: 6.

The input for sequencing was peripheral blood mononuclear cells (PBMCs), taken when the disease was refractory, from a patient treated with antithyroid drugs. The clonotype was recovered from a woman in her forties with Graves disease. This chain connects TRBV5-1 to TRBJ2-7; 7 nucleotides agree with TRBD1. CDR3 sequence reads: CASSPGTANEQYF. The CDR3 DNA is TGCGCCAGCAGCCCCGGGACAGCGAACGAGCAGTACTTC.